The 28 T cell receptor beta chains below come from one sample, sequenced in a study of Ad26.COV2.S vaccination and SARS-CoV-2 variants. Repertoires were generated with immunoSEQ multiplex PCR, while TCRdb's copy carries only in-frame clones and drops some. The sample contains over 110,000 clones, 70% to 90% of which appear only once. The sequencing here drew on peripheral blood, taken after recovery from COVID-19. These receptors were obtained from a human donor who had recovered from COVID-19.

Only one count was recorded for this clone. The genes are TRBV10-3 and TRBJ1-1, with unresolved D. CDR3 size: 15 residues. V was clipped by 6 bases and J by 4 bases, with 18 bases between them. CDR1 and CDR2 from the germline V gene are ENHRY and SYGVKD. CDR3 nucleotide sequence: TGTGCCATCAGCGTAGATAGATCACCCACCACTGAAGCTTTCTTT. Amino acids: CAISVDRSPTTEAFF.

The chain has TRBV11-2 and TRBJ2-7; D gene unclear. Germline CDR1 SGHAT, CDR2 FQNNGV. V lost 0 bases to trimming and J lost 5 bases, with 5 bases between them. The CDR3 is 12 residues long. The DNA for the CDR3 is TGTGCCAGCAGCTTAGACGGGCACGAGCAGTACTTC. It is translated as CASSLDGHEQYF.

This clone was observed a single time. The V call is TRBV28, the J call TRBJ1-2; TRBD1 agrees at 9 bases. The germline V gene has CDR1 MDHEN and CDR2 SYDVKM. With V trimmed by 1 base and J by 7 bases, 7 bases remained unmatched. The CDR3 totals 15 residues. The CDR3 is CASSLLGTGLVGYTF. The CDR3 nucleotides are TGTGCCAGCAGTTTATTGGGGACAGGGTTGGTTGGCTACACCTTC.

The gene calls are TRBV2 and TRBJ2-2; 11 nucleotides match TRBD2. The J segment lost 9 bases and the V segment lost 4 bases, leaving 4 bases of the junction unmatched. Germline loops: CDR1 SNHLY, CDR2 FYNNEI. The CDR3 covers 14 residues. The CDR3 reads CASSALAGARELFF. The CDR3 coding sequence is TGTGCCAGCAGTGCACTAGCGGGGGCCAGGGAGCTGTTTTTT.

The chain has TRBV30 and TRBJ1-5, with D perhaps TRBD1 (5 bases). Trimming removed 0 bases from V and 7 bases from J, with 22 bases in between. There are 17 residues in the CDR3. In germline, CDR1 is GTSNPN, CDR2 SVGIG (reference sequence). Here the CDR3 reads CAWSVRGARGGGQPQHF. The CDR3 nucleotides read TGTGCCTGGAGTGTACGCGGAGCCCGGGGGGGAGGACAGCCCCAGCATTTT.

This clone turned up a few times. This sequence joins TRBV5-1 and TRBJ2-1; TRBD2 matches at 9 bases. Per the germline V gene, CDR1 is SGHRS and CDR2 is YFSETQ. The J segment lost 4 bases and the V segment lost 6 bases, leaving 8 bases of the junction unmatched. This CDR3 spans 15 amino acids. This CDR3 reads CASTFSGGMYNEQFF. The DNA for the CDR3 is TGCGCCAGCACCTTCAGCGGGGGGATGTACAATGAGCAGTTCTTC.

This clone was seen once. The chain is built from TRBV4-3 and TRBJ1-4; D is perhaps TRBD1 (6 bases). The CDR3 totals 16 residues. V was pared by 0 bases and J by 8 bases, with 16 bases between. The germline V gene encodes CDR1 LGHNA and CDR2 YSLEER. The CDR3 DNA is TGCGCCAGCAGCCAAGAAATCCTCCAGGGGAGGGAAAAACTGTTTTTT. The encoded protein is CASSQEILQGREKLFF.

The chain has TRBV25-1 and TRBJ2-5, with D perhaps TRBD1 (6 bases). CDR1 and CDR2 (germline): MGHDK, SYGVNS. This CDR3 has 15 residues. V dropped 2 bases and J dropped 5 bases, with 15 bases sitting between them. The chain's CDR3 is CASSEDRSPGETQYF. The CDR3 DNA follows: TGTGCCAGCAGTGAAGACAGGAGTCCTGGGGAGACCCAGTACTTC.

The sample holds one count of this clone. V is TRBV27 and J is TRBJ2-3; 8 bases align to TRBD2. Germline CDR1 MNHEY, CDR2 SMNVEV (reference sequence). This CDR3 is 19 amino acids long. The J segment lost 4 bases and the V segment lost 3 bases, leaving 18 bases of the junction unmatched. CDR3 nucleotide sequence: TGTGCCAGCAGTTTTAGGGTCCTCACAGCGGGGGAAGGGTCAGATACGCAGTATTTT. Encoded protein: CASSFRVLTAGEGSDTQYF.

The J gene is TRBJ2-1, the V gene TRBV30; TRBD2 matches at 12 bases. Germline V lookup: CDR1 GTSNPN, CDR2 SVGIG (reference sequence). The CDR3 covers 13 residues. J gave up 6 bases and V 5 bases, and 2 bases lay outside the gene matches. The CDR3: CAWRLAGANEQFF. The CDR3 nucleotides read TGTGCCTGGCGACTAGCGGGGGCCAATGAGCAGTTCTTC.

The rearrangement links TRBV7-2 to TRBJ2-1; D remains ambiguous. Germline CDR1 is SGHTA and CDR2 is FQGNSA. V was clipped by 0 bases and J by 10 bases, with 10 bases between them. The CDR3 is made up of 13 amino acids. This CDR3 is CASSLAVSEEQFF. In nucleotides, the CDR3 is TGTGCCAGCAGCTTAGCGGTTTCCGAGGAGCAGTTCTTC. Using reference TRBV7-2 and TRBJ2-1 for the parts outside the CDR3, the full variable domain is GAGVSQSPSNKVTEKGKDVELRCDPISGHTALYWYRQSLGQGLEFLIYFQGNSAPDKSGLPSDRFSAERTGGSVSTLTIQRTQQEDSAVYLCASSLAVSEEQFFGPGTRLTVL.

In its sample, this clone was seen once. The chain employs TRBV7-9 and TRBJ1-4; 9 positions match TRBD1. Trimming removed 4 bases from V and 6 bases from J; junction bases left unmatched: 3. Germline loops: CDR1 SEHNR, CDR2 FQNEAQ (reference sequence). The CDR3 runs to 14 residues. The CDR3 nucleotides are TGTGCCAGCAGCTGGGACAGGGACGATGAAAAACTGTTTTTT. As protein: CASSWDRDDEKLFF.

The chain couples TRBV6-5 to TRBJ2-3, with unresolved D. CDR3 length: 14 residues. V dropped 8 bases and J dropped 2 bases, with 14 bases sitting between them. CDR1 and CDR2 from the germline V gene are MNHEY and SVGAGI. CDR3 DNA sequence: TGTGCCAGCGCTTTATCGGGTTACACAGATACGCAGTATTTT. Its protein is CASALSGYTDTQYF.

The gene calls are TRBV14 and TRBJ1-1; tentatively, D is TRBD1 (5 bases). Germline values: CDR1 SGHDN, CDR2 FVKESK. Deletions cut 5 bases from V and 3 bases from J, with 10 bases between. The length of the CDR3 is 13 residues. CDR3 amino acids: CASSNQGYTEAFF. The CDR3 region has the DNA TGTGCCAGCAGCAATCAGGGTTACACTGAAGCTTTCTTT.

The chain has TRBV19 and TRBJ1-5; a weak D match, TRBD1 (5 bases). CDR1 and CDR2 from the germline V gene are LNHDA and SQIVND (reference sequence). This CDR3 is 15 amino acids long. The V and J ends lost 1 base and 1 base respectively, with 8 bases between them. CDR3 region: CASSIGSGSNQPQHF. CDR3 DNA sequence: TGTGCCAGTAGTATAGGATCAGGGAGCAATCAGCCCCAGCATTTT.

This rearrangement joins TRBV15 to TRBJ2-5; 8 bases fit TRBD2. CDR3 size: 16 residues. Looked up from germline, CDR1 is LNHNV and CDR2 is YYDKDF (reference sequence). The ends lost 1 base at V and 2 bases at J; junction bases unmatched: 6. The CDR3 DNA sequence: TGTGCCACCAGCAGAGGCGATACTAGCGGACAAGAGACCCAGTACTTC. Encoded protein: CATSRGDTSGQETQYF. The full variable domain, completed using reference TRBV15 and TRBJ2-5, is DAMVIQNPRYQVTQFGKPVTLSCSQTLNHNVMYWYQQKSSQAPKLLFHYYDKDFNNEADTPDNFQSRRPNTSFCFLDIRSPGLGDTAMYLCATSRGDTSGQETQYFGPGTRLLVL.

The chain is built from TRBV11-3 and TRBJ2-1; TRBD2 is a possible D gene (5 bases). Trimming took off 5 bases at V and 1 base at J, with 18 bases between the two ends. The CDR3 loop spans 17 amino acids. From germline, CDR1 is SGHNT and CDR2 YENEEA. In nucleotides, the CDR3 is TGTGCCAGCAGCCCCAGAATCGGGGTACTTTCCTACAATGAGCAGTTCTTC. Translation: CASSPRIGVLSYNEQFF.

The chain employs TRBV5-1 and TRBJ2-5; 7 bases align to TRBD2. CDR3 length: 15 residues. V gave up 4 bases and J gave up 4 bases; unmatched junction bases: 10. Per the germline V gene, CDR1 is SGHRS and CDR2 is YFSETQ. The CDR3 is CASSRETSPRETQYF. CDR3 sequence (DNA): TGCGCCAGCAGCAGGGAGACTAGCCCCAGAGAGACCCAGTACTTC.

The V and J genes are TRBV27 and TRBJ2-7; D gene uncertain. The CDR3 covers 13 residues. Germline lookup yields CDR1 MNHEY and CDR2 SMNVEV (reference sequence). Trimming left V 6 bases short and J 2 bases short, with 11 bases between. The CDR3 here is CASSPDGAYEQYF. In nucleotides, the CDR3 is TGTGCCAGCAGCCCGGACGGCGCCTACGAGCAGTACTTC.

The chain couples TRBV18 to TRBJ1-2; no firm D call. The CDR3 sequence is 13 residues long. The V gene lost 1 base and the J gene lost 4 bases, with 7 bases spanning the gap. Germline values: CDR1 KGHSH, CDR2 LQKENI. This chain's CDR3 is CASSPLLGYGYTF. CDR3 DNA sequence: TGTGCCAGCTCACCACTCCTGGGCTATGGCTACACCTTC.

In DNA, the CDR3 is TGTGCCAGCAGGCCCGGGACCCTCGGGAATGAGCAGTTCTTC. Its protein product is CASRPGTLGNEQFF. The chain employs TRBV6-5 and TRBJ2-1; possibly TRBD1 or TRBD2 for D (5 bases each). V shed 6 bases and J shed 7 bases, with 16 bases lying between them. The CDR3 sequence is 14 residues long. The germline V gene encodes CDR1 MNHEY and CDR2 SVGAGI.

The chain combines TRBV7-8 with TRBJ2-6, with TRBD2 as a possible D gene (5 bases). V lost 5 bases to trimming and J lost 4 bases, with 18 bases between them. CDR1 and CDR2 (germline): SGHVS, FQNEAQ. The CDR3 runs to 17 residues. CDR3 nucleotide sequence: TGTGCCAGCAGCCCCCGACACGGGGTTTGGGGGGCCAACGTCCTGACTTTC. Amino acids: CASSPRHGVWGANVLTF.

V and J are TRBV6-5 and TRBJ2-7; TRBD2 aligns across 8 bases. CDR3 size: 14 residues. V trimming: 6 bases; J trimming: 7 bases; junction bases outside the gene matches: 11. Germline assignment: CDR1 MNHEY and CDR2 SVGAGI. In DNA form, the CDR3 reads TGTGCCAGCAGAGGATTTAGCGGGACCTTGGAGCAGTACTTC. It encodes CASRGFSGTLEQYF.

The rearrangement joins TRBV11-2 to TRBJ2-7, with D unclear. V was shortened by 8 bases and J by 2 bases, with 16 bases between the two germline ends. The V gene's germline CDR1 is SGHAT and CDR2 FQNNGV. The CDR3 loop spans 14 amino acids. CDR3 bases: TGTGCCAGCCACGCGATGGCGGCTACCTACGAGCAGTACTTC. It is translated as CASHAMAATYEQYF.

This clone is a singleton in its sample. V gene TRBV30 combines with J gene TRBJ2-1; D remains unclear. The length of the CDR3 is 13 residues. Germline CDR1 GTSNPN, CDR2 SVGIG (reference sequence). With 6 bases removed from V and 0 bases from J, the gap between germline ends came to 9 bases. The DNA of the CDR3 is TGTGCCTGTTATACAGCCTCCTACAATGAGCAGTTCTTC. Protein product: CACYTASYNEQFF. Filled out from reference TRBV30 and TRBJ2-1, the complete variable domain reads SQTIHQWPATLVQPVGSPLSLECTVEGTSNPNLYWYRQAAGRGLQLLFYSVGIGQISSEVPQNLSASRPQDRQFILSSKKLLLSDSGFYLCACYTASYNEQFFGPGTRLTVL.

CDR3 sequence: CASSYGTGEKLFF. The CDR3 region has the DNA TGTGCCAGCAGTTACGGTACGGGCGAAAAACTGTTTTTT. The chain joins TRBV6-5 to TRBJ1-4; no reliable D call. Germline V lookup: CDR1 MNHEY, CDR2 SVGAGI. CDR3 size: 13 residues. Trimming stripped 2 bases from V and 8 bases from J, with 9 bases between.

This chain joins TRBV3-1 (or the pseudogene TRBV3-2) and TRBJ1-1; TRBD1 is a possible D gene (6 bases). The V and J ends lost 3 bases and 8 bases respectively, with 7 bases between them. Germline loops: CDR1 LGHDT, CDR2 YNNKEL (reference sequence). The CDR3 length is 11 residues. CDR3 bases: TGTGCCAGCAGCCAGGGGGCAGAAGCTTTCTTT. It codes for CASSQGAEAFF.

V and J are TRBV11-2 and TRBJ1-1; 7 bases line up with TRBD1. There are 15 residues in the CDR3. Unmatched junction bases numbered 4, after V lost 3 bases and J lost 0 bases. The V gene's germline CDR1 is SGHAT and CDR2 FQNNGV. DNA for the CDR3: TGTGCCAGCAGCTTCGGACAGGTCATGAACACTGAAGCTTTCTTT. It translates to CASSFGQVMNTEAFF.